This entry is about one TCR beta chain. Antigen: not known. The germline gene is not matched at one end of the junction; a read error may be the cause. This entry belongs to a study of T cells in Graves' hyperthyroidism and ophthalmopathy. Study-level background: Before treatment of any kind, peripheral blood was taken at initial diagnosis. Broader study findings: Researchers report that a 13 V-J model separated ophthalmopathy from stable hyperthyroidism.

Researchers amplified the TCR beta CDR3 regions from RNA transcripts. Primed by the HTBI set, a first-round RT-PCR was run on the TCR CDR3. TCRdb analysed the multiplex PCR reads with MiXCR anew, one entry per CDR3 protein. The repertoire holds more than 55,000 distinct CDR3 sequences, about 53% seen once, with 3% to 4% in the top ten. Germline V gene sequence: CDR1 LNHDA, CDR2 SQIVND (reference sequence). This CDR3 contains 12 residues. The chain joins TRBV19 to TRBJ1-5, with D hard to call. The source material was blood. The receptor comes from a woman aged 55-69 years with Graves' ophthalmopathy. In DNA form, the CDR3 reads TGTGCCAGCAGTACCTCCGGGAAGCCCCAGCATTTT. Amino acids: CASSTSGKPQHF.